These 9 T cell receptor beta chains were all obtained from the same sample, sequenced in a study of blood T cell repertoires in COVID-19. Here immunoSEQ multiplex PCR was the method, and the copy in TCRdb shows in-frame clones only, minus some. The sample shows about 250,000 clones, roughly 80% of them seen only once. What was sequenced was PBMCs or T cells enriched from blood (not recorded which). These receptors came from a woman aged 40 to 50 who had been exposed to COVID-19.

The chain recombines TRBV18 with TRBJ2-1, with 9 bases aligning to TRBD2. The V gene end was trimmed by 6 bases and the J gene end by 6 bases; junction bases not matched to a gene: 6. This CDR3 spans 14 amino acids. Germline CDR1 is KGHSH and CDR2 is LQKENI. The DNA for the CDR3 is TGTGCCAGCTCGCCTAGCGGGGATGCCAATGAGCAGTTCTTC. Protein sequence: CASSPSGDANEQFF.

With respect to this clone: A much larger clonotype is one base distant, so this may be a read error. V is TRBV5-8 and J is TRBJ1-1; no reliable D call. Germline-derived CDR1 and CDR2 are SGHTS and YDEGEE. The V gene lost 0 bases and the J gene lost 1 base, with 4 bases spanning the gap. The CDR3 covers 13 residues. The CDR3 DNA reads TGTGCCAGCAGCTTGGAGCCGAACACTGAAGCTTTCTTT. The encoded protein is CASSLEPNTEAFF.

This rearrangement joins TRBV6-5 to TRBJ2-2; no reliable D call. This CDR3 has 16 residues. Germline CDR1 is MNHEY and CDR2 is SVGAGI. Between the trimmed V and J ends, which lost 2 bases and 3 bases, there was a span of 13 bases. In DNA, the CDR3 is TGTGCCAGCAGTTACAGTCTGAACCGAGACACCGGGGAGCTGTTTTTT. This translates into CASSYSLNRDTGELFF.

This chain links TRBV7-2 with TRBJ1-2; TRBD1 aligns across 9 bases. After removal of 3 bases from V and 3 bases from J, the junction contained 2 bases not matched to a gene. The CDR3 consists of 14 residues. In germline, CDR1 is SGHTA, CDR2 FQGNSA. The CDR3 is CASSFTGGYYGYTF. In nucleotides, the CDR3 is TGTGCCAGCAGCTTCACAGGGGGCTACTATGGCTACACCTTC.

V and J are TRBV6-6 and TRBJ2-2, with 15 bases aligning to TRBD2. This CDR3 has 16 amino acids. V lost 6 bases and J lost 5; bases outside the gene matches: 4. Germline-derived CDR1 and CDR2 are MNHNY and SVGAGI (reference sequence). The CDR3 region has the DNA TGTGCCAGCAGCCCCGGACTAGCGGGGGGGACCGGGGAGCTGTTTTTT. This codes for CASSPGLAGGTGELFF.

V gene TRBV19 combines with J gene TRBJ1-1; no reliable D call. Trimming left V 5 bases short and J 10 bases short, with 20 bases between. The CDR3 loop spans 14 amino acids. The germline V gene encodes CDR1 LNHDA and CDR2 SQIVND (reference sequence). CDR3 nucleotide sequence: TGTGCCAGTAGTCCCACCCGGACTCGCGTTCTAGCTTTCTTT. It encodes CASSPTRTRVLAFF.

The chain uses TRBV10-3 and TRBJ2-1; tentative D call: TRBD2 (5 bases). The CDR3 is 17 amino acids. Trimming pared 3 bases from V and 7 bases from J, leaving 22 bases between. CDR1 and CDR2 (germline): ENHRY, SYGVKD. The CDR3 bases are TGTGCCATCAGTGACCCGGGGAACACGATCTCGTTTAATGAGCAGTTCTTC. Protein: CAISDPGNTISFNEQFF.

The chain joins TRBV19 to TRBJ1-1; 7 bases agree with TRBD1. V gave up 9 bases and J gave up 0 bases; unmatched junction bases: 10. This CDR3 comprises 15 residues. Germline CDR1 LNHDA, CDR2 SQIVND (reference sequence). The CDR3, as DNA: TGTGCCAGCCGGGACAGACCTTCCCTGAACACTGAAGCTTTCTTT. The encoded protein is CASRDRPSLNTEAFF.

V gene TRBV5-1 combines with J gene TRBJ1-4; D may be TRBD1 (6 bases). The CDR3 is 16 amino acids. V was shortened by 1 base and J by 0 bases, with 10 bases between the two germline ends. From germline, CDR1 is SGHRS and CDR2 YFSETQ. CDR3 bases: TGCGCCAGCAGCTTGATATCAGGGGCAACTAATGAAAAACTGTTTTTT. Its protein is CASSLISGATNEKLFF.